The 7 T cell receptor beta chains given below trace back to one sample, sequenced in a study of blood T cell repertoires in COVID-19. Clones were sequenced by immunoSEQ multiplex PCR, and TCRdb holds only the in-frame ones, with some missing. Of 97,000 or so clones in the sample, roughly 87% were seen once. Sequenced: peripheral blood. The source of these receptors is a woman in her forties or fifties with COVID-19, enrolled during active disease.

V is TRBV2 and J is TRBJ2-1; D uncertain. The germline gives CDR1 SNHLY, CDR2 FYNNEI. The V and J ends lost 7 bases and 0 bases respectively, with 7 bases between them. The CDR3 sequence is 13 residues long. The CDR3 sequence is CASNDNSYNEQFF. In DNA, the CDR3 is TGTGCCAGCAACGACAACTCCTACAATGAGCAGTTCTTC.

This chain joins TRBV30 and TRBJ1-1; 8 positions match TRBD1. Unmatched junction bases numbered 11, after V lost 4 bases and J lost 4 bases. The CDR3 loop spans 15 amino acids. Germline V CDR1 and CDR2: GTSNPN, SVGIG (reference sequence). CDR3 protein: CAWNPGQVGGTEAFF. CDR3 nucleotides: TGTGCCTGGAACCCGGGACAGGTTGGTGGCACTGAAGCTTTCTTT.

The rearrangement uses TRBV30 and TRBJ1-1, with a possible D match to TRBD1 (5 bases). V was shortened by 2 bases and J by 5 bases, with 12 bases between the two germline ends. CDR1 GTSNPN and CDR2 SVGIG come from the germline V gene (reference sequence). The CDR3 spans 13 residues. The CDR3 spells CAWSFRVGTEAFF. CDR3 nucleotides: TGTGCCTGGAGTTTCAGGGTAGGAACTGAAGCTTTCTTT.

This chain links TRBV2 with TRBJ2-1; D gene ambiguous. Trimming pared 5 bases from V and 0 bases from J, leaving 5 bases between. CDR1 and CDR2 from the germline V gene are SNHLY and FYNNEI. The CDR3 consists of 13 residues. Here the CDR3 DNA reads TGTGCCAGCAGTCGTTACTCCTACAATGAGCAGTTCTTC. Its protein product is CASSRYSYNEQFF. Supplemented by reference TRBV2 and TRBJ2-1, the full variable domain reads EPEVTQTPSHQVTQMGQEVILRCVPISNHLYFYWYRQILGQKVEFLVSFYNNEISEKSEIFDDQFSVERPDGSNFTLKIRSTKLEDSAMYFCASSRYSYNEQFFGPGTRLTVL.

Here the CDR3 DNA reads TGTGCCAGCAGACCTACTCGTGACAGGTCTGAGGAGCAGTACTTC. It encodes CASRPTRDRSEEQYF. The chain is built from TRBV11-2 and TRBJ2-7, with D possibly being TRBD1 (6 bases). The germline V gene has CDR1 SGHAT and CDR2 FQNNGV. V lost 6 bases, J lost 7 bases, and 22 bases lay in between. CDR3 length: 15 amino acids.

This chain uses TRBV19 with TRBJ2-3, with 11 bases aligning to TRBD2. J gave up 2 bases and V 1 base, and 5 bases lay outside the gene matches. Germline assignment: CDR1 LNHDA and CDR2 SQIVND (reference sequence). CDR3 length equals 17 residues. The CDR3 DNA follows: TGTGCCAGTAGTATAGCTGGTAGCGGGGGGGCCACAGATACGCAGTATTTT. Its protein is CASSIAGSGGATDTQYF.

The rearrangement uses TRBV29-1 and TRBJ2-5, with TRBD1 matching 9 bases. The V gene end was trimmed by 1 base and the J gene end by 1 base; junction bases not matched to a gene: 16. CDR3 length equals 19 residues. Germline V gives CDR1 SQVTM, CDR2 ANQGSEA. CDR3 protein: CSVEGAPGQGSGAQETQYF. The CDR3 DNA reads as TGCAGCGTTGAAGGAGCGCCGGGACAGGGATCAGGGGCCCAAGAGACCCAGTACTTC.